The 23 T cell receptor beta chains listed next were all sequenced from one sample in a study of blood T cell repertoires in COVID-19. Profiling relied on immunoSEQ multiplex PCR, and the TCRdb table lists in-frame clones only, not all of them. The sample includes more than 25,000 clones, approximately 80% of them seen just once. The sample was peripheral blood. The receptors were gathered from a woman of 80 years or more with acute or convalescent COVID-19.

This CDR3 is CASSSQPNQPQHF. The CDR3 DNA is TGTGCCAGTAGTTCACAGCCAAATCAGCCCCAGCATTTT. The chain recombines TRBV19 with TRBJ1-5; D not certain. This CDR3 contains 13 residues. Germline loops: CDR1 LNHDA, CDR2 SQIVND (reference sequence). V lost 5 bases and J 4 bases, leaving 9 bases between the germline ends.

The CDR3 loop reads CASSPRTSGSTDTQYF. The CDR3 nucleotides read TGTGCCAGCTCACCAAGGACTAGCGGGAGTACAGATACGCAGTATTTT. The chain combines TRBV18 with TRBJ2-3; 13 nucleotides match TRBD2. The germline gives CDR1 KGHSH, CDR2 LQKENI. The CDR3 is 16 residues long. With 2 bases clipped from V and 3 bases from J, the junction kept 2 bases outside the gene matches.

The rearrangement joins TRBV6-5 to TRBJ1-2; TRBD1 agrees at 11 bases. The trim removed 6 bases at V and 5 bases at J, leaving 2 bases unmatched. The germline gives CDR1 MNHEY, CDR2 SVGAGI. The CDR3 runs to 13 residues. In nucleotides, the CDR3 is TGTGCCAGCAGCGGGGACAGGGGGTATGGCTACACCTTC. Translation gives CASSGDRGYGYTF.

The rearrangement links TRBV6-5 to TRBJ1-1, with a tentative D call TRBD1 (5 bases). V gave up 6 bases and J gave up 4 bases, with 15 bases separating them. CDR3 length: 14 residues. Germline V CDR1 and CDR2: MNHEY, SVGAGI. The CDR3 nucleotides read TGTGCCAGCAGCCCCTCAGGGTATGCCACTGAAGCTTTCTTT. Translating gives CASSPSGYATEAFF.

The genes are TRBV19 and TRBJ2-7, with 9 bases that match TRBD2. This CDR3 spans 14 amino acids. V was clipped by 4 bases and J by 2 bases; unmatched bases: 3. Germline-derived CDR1 and CDR2 are LNHDA and SQIVND (reference sequence). CDR3 bases: TGTGCCAGTAGTAGTGCGGGAGGGGCCTACGAGCAGTACTTC. This sequence encodes CASSSAGGAYEQYF.

DNA of the CDR3: TGTGCCAGCAGACGACAGGGAAGCTCTGGAAACACCATATATTTT. Protein sequence: CASRRQGSSGNTIYF. The rearrangement uses TRBV6-5 and TRBJ1-3; 7 nucleotides align to TRBD1. Germline trimming cut 6 bases from V and 0 bases from J; bases unmatched to any gene: 5. The CDR3 contains 15 residues. Germline V CDR1 and CDR2: MNHEY, SVGAGI.

V gene TRBV7-6 combines with J gene TRBJ2-7, with 7 bases matching TRBD1. The CDR3 sequence is 13 residues long. V lost 5 bases and J lost 6; bases outside the gene matches: 7. CDR1 SGHVS and CDR2 FNYEAQ come from the germline V gene. The CDR3 coding sequence is TGTGCCAGCAGCAACCGGGACAGCGGCGAGCAGTACTTC. Its translation is CASSNRDSGEQYF.

V and J are TRBV11-2 and TRBJ1-4, with D uncertain. The V end lost 4 bases, the J end lost 0 bases, and 6 bases lay between the germline ends. Per germline, CDR1 SGHAT and CDR2 FQNNGV. The CDR3 is made up of 14 amino acids. Here the CDR3 DNA reads TGTGCCAGCAGCTGGGGAGCAACTAATGAAAAACTGTTTTTT. It encodes CASSWGATNEKLFF.

The chain has TRBV5-8 and TRBJ2-7; possible D gene TRBD2, 7 bases. Germline CDR1 SGHTS, CDR2 YDEGEE. This CDR3 region has 17 residues. Trimming left V 2 bases short and J 0 bases short, with 18 bases between. The chain's CDR3 is CASSLGGVAAYSYEQYF. DNA of the CDR3: TGTGCCAGCAGCTTAGGGGGGGTAGCGGCCTACTCCTACGAGCAGTACTTC.

This chain links TRBV5-1 with TRBJ2-5; 7 bases line up with TRBD2. The CDR3 totals 14 residues. V lost 2 bases to trimming and J lost 3 bases; unmatched junction nucleotides: 4. Germline assignment: CDR1 SGHRS and CDR2 YFSETQ. The CDR3 loop reads CASSFVLAEETQYF. CDR3 bases: TGCGCCAGCAGCTTTGTGCTAGCGGAAGAGACCCAGTACTTC.

This sequence joins TRBV29-1 and TRBJ1-1; 9 bases are a match to TRBD1. Germline CDR1 reads SQVTM; CDR2 reads ANQGSEA. The CDR3 is made up of 12 amino acids. After removal of 2 bases from V and 6 bases from J, the junction contained 1 base not matched to a gene. CDR3: CSVEHRGPEAFF. The CDR3 nucleotides read TGCAGCGTTGAACACAGGGGGCCTGAAGCTTTCTTT.

This clone has a count of ten or more. The V and J genes are TRBV11-2 and TRBJ1-1, with TRBD1 as a possible D gene (5 bases). The V gene lost 4 bases and the J gene lost 4 bases, with 10 bases spanning the gap. Germline V lookup: CDR1 SGHAT, CDR2 FQNNGV. The CDR3 sequence is 13 residues long. The CDR3 DNA follows: TGTGCCAGCAGCTGGCGGGGGGGCACTGAAGCTTTCTTT. Its protein is CASSWRGGTEAFF.

The rearrangement uses TRBV5-5 and TRBJ2-5; 8 bases are a match to TRBD2. Germline V gene lookup returns CDR1 SGHKS and CDR2 YYEKEE (reference sequence). The CDR3 spans 15 residues. The ends lost 0 bases at V and 1 base at J; junction bases unmatched: 2. This chain's CDR3 is CASSLAGGSQETQYF. The CDR3 DNA is TGTGCCAGCAGCTTGGCGGGGGGGAGCCAAGAGACCCAGTACTTC.

This sequence joins TRBV27 and TRBJ1-1; D ambiguous. In germline, CDR1 is MNHEY, CDR2 SMNVEV (reference sequence). This CDR3 region has 13 residues. V was shortened by 6 bases and J by 4 bases, with 12 bases between the two germline ends. The CDR3 spells CASSPLGGTEAFF. The CDR3 DNA sequence: TGTGCCAGCAGCCCTCTCGGCGGCACTGAAGCTTTCTTT.

This clone showed up just once. The V gene is TRBV5-1, the J gene TRBJ2-3, with TRBD1 as a possible D gene (6 bases). The CDR3 is made up of 12 amino acids. Deletions cut 3 bases from V and 5 bases from J, with 7 bases between. Germline-derived CDR1 and CDR2 are SGHRS and YFSETQ. The CDR3 reads CASSSRGDTQYF. As DNA, the CDR3 is TGCGCCAGCAGCTCCAGGGGAGATACGCAGTATTTT.

Here the CDR3 DNA reads TGTGCCAGCAAGGACAGCGCTGAAGCTTTCTTT. This sequence encodes CASKDSAEAFF. The chain links TRBV6-5 to TRBJ1-1; perhaps TRBD1 as D (6 bases). The CDR3 has 11 amino acids. Germline CDR1 MNHEY, CDR2 SVGAGI. The V end lost 7 bases, the J end lost 6 bases, and 9 bases lay between the germline ends.

CDR3: CASSIPLSTGVNQPQHF. The CDR3 DNA reads as TGTGCCAGTAGTATACCACTAAGTACAGGGGTAAATCAGCCCCAGCATTTT. The chain is built from TRBV19 and TRBJ1-5; 7 bases agree with TRBD1. V trimming: 2 bases; J trimming: 4 bases; junction bases outside the gene matches: 11. CDR1 is LNHDA and CDR2 is SQIVND in the germline V gene (reference sequence). This CDR3 region has 17 residues.

The rearrangement joins TRBV6-5 to TRBJ1-4; tentative D call: TRBD1 (6 bases). CDR3 size: 14 residues. V was trimmed by 8 bases and J by 8 bases, leaving 18 bases between them. Germline V gene sequence: CDR1 MNHEY, CDR2 SVGAGI. The CDR3 sequence: CASRSGDRREKLFF. The CDR3 DNA follows: TGTGCCAGCCGATCAGGGGATCGGCGGGAAAAACTGTTTTTT.

The chain is built from TRBV9 and TRBJ1-3; D unclear. Germline CDR1 SGDLS, CDR2 YYNGEE. The CDR3 is made up of 15 amino acids. The V gene lost 2 bases and the J gene lost 3 bases, with 12 bases spanning the gap. CDR3 in DNA: TGTGCCAGCAGCGTTGGGCCGACCGATGGAAACACCATATATTTT. This gives the protein CASSVGPTDGNTIYF.

V is TRBV6-6 and J is TRBJ2-7; D gene uncertain. The CDR3 has 13 residues. Deletions cut 0 bases from V and 1 base from J, with 4 bases between. In germline, CDR1 is MNHNY, CDR2 SVGAGI (reference sequence). CDR3 bases: TGTGCCAGCAGTTACTCCCGGTCCTACGAGCAGTACTTC. This translates into CASSYSRSYEQYF.

This rearrangement joins TRBV9 to TRBJ2-2; 9 nucleotides agree with TRBD1. CDR1 is SGDLS and CDR2 is YYNGEE in the germline V gene. V lost 4 bases, J lost 7 bases, and 14 bases stayed unmatched. The CDR3 is 17 residues long. CDR3 in amino acids: CASSPPGQGRKGGELFF. The CDR3 DNA is TGTGCCAGCAGCCCACCGGGACAGGGAAGAAAGGGCGGGGAGCTGTTTTTT.

The chain couples TRBV6-2 or TRBV6-3 to TRBJ1-5; 7 bases map to TRBD1. Germline values: CDR1 MNHEY, CDR2 SVGEGT. Losses at the gene ends were 2 bases for V and 5 bases for J; bases not matched to a gene: 15. The CDR3 extends over 18 amino acids. CDR3 loop: CASSYEKGAPIGYQPQHF. Here the CDR3 DNA reads TGTGCCAGCAGTTACGAAAAGGGGGCCCCCATTGGTTATCAGCCCCAGCATTTT.

Details on this clone: Other nucleotide sequences from this sample produce the same CDR3. This chain connects TRBV18 to TRBJ1-5; 8 bases line up with TRBD1. This CDR3 region has 15 residues. Germline CDR1 KGHSH, CDR2 LQKENI. V gave up 3 bases and J gave up 4 bases; unmatched junction bases: 5. CDR3 in amino acids: CASSPDRGGNQPQHF. Here the CDR3 DNA reads TGTGCCAGCTCACCCGACAGGGGAGGAAATCAGCCCCAGCATTTT.